A single sample is the source of the 4 T cell receptor beta chains below, sequenced in a study of T cell changes during pregnancy in multiple sclerosis. Clones were sequenced by immunoSEQ multiplex PCR, and TCRdb holds only the in-frame ones, with some missing. Among just under 60,000 clones listed, 85% to 95% were seen once. This material consisted of peripheral blood, taken in the first trimester of pregnancy. The source of these receptors is a female donor with multiple sclerosis, enrolled in a pregnancy study.

The chain combines TRBV5-6 with TRBJ1-1, with a tentative D call TRBD1 (5 bases). V was cut by 2 bases and J by 2 bases, with 7 bases left in between. Per the germline V gene, CDR1 is SGHDT and CDR2 is YYEEEE. This CDR3 spans 13 amino acids. The CDR3 here is CASSLGVNTEAFF. The CDR3 DNA is TGTGCCAGCAGCTTAGGGGTAAACACTGAAGCTTTCTTT.

The rearrangement joins TRBV4-3 to TRBJ2-7, with 9 positions matching TRBD1. The CDR3 consists of 16 residues. The V gene's germline CDR1 is LGHNA and CDR2 YSLEER. V trimming: 4 bases; J trimming: 2 bases; junction bases outside the gene matches: 9. The CDR3 nucleotides read TGCGCCAGCAGCCGAGGACAGGGGCTTTCTACCTACGAGCAGTACTTC. This translates into CASSRGQGLSTYEQYF.

The chain links TRBV18 to TRBJ1-2; no clear D. V lost 6 bases and J 3 bases, leaving 11 bases between the germline ends. This CDR3 contains 13 residues. CDR1 KGHSH and CDR2 LQKENI come from the germline V gene. DNA for the CDR3: TGTGCCAGCTCCCGGAGTAAGGACTATGGCTACACCTTC. Translation: CASSRSKDYGYTF.

This rearrangement joins TRBV5-1 to TRBJ2-5, with 7 nucleotides matching TRBD1. J lost 3 bases, V lost 5 bases, and 10 bases had no gene match. CDR1 SGHRS and CDR2 YFSETQ come from the germline V gene. The CDR3 sequence is 15 residues long. Here the CDR3 reads CASRPKRGREETQYF. The CDR3 region has the DNA TGCGCCAGCAGACCGAAGAGGGGGCGCGAAGAGACCCAGTACTTC.